These T cell receptor beta chains were read from a single sample in a study of T cells in Graves' hyperthyroidism and ophthalmopathy. TCRdb passed the multiplex PCR reads through MiXCR, listing each CDR3 protein once. Of some 270,000 distinct CDR3 sequences in the sample, about 25% are singletons; the top ten hold approximately 32%. Sequenced material: blood. These receptors were taken from a woman aged 40 to 49 with Graves' ophthalmopathy. Both conserved end residues are part of each CDR3. The D gene is left open where the match is weak. Where a row states a size, it is once, few, many or the class of an expanded clone; other rows omit it.

>14|TRBJ2-7|TRBV27|many|.
TGTGCCAGCAGTTTAGGCGGCGGAGTCTACGAGCAGTACTTC
CASSLGGGVYEQYF
>15|TRBJ2-2|TRBV12-3/TRBV12-4|many|.
TGTGCCAGCAGTTTGCGGCTAGCGAACACCGGGGAGCTGTTTTTT
CASSLRLANTGELFF
>17|TRBJ1-1|TRBV6-5|.|.
TGTGCCAGCAGTTACTCCCGGACATTGAACATGAACACTGAAGCTTTCTTT
CASSYSRTLNMNTEAFF
>15|TRBJ2-2|TRBV7-8|many|.
TGTGCCAGCAGCTTAGGGCAGGCTCTCACCGGGGAGCTGTTTTTT
CASSLGQALTGELFF
>12|TRBJ1-5|TRBV20-1|many|.
TGCAGTGCCTATAGTGCAAATCAGCCCCAGCATTTT
CSAYSANQPQHF
>14|TRBJ2-5|TRBV12-3/TRBV12-4|many|.
TGTGCCAGCATGAGAGACACCGCCTACGGGGCCCAGTACTTC
CASMRDTAYGAQYF
>12|TRBJ2-5|TRBV29-1|many|.
TGCAGCGTTGGATCAGGGCAGGAGACCCAGTACTTC
CSVGSGQETQYF
>16|TRBJ1-1|TRBV6-1|.|TRBD1
TGTGCCAGCAGTCTGTCAATCGGGACAGCGAACACTGAAGCTTTCTTT
CASSLSIGTANTEAFF
>14|TRBJ2-7|TRBV4-1|many|.
TGCGCCAGCAGTCTCCAACTAGTTCTTGGAGAGCAGTACTTC
CASSLQLVLGEQYF
>14|TRBJ1-1|TRBV12-3/TRBV12-4|few|.
TGTGCCAGCAGAGCGACAGATTTGAACACTGAAGCTTTCTTT
CASRATDLNTEAFF
>15|TRBJ2-7|TRBV5-1|many|TRBD2
TGCGCCAGCAGCTTGGATAGTAGCGGGAGGTCCGAGCAGTACTTC
CASSLDSSGRSEQYF
>14|TRBJ2-5|TRBV20-1|.|.
TGCAGTGCTAGCGTCGTCGGATTGCTGGAGACCCAGTACTTC
CSASVVGLLETQYF
>11|TRBJ2-7|TRBV28|many|.
TGTGCCAGCAGTTATTGGTACGAGCAGTACTTC
CASSYWYEQYF
>13|TRBJ2-7|TRBV10-2|many|.
TGCGCCAGCAGAACGGGACTCCTCTACGAGCAGTACTTC
CASRTGLLYEQYF
>15|TRBJ2-7|TRBV4-1|many|TRBD2
TGCGCCAGCAGCCAAGCTAGCGGGAGCCTTTACGAGCAGTACTTC
CASSQASGSLYEQYF
>14|TRBJ2-7|TRBV5-1|.|TRBD2
TGCGCCAGCAGCTCCGGGACTAGGAGGGACGAGCAGTACTTC
CASSSGTRRDEQYF
>16|TRBJ2-6|TRBV7-3|many|TRBD1
TGTGCCAGCAGCACCACAGGGGGCGCTGGGGCCAACGTCCTGACTTTC
CASSTTGGAGANVLTF
>13|TRBJ1-1|TRBV12-3/TRBV12-4|.|.
TGTGCCAGCAGGTGTGGGCTCAACACTGAAGCTTGCTTT
CASRCGLNTEACF
>12|TRBJ1-2|TRBV30|many|.
TGTGCCTGGAGGTTGGGGAACTATGGCTACACCTTC
CAWRLGNYGYTF
>15|TRBJ2-7|TRBV27|many|.
TGTGCCAGCAGTACCCCGGGACCCGAGACCTACGAGCAGTACTTC
CASSTPGPETYEQYF
>16|TRBJ2-2|TRBV28|many|.
TGTGCCAGCAGCCCCTACCGGGACACCAACACCGGGGAGCTGTTTTTT
CASSPYRDTNTGELFF
>14|TRBJ2-7|TRBV6-2/TRBV6-3|.|.
TGTGCCAGCAGTTACTCGGGCGCAACCTACGAGCAGTACTTC
CASSYSGATYEQYF
>15|TRBJ2-7|TRBV5-1|few|.
TGCGCCAGCAGCAAAGGGACACGGACCTCCTACGAGCAGTACTTC
CASSKGTRTSYEQYF
>14|TRBJ2-2|TRBV24-1|many|.
TGTGCCACCAGTGATTTTGGGAGCCGCGGGGAGCTGTTTTTT
CATSDFGSRGELFF
>14|TRBJ1-5|TRBV6-2/TRBV6-3|.|.
TGTGCCAGCAGACGACCGGATAGCAATCAGCCCCAGCTTTTT
CASRRPDSNQPQLF